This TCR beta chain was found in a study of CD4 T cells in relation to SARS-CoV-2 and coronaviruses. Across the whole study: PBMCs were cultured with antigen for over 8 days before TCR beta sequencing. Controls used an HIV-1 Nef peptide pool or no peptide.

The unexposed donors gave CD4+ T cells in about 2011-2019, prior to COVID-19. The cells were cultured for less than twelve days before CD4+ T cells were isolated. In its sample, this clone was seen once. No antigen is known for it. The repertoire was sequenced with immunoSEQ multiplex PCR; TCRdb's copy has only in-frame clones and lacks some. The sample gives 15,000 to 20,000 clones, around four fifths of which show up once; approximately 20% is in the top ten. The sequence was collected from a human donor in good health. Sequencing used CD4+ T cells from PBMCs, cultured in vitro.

DNA for the CDR3: TGTGCCAGCAGTGATCTCCCCATTGGGGGTACTCTCTACGAGCAGTACTTC. The encoded protein is CASSDLPIGGTLYEQYF. The chain uses TRBV6-1 and TRBJ2-7; the D gene could be TRBD1 or TRBD2 (5 bases each). The CDR3 is 17 residues long. CDR1 is MNHNS, CDR2 SASEGT, per germline. Between the trimmed V and J ends, which lost 3 bases and 3 bases, there was a span of 21 bases.